A selection of T cell receptor beta chains follows, all from one sample in a study of neurological immune-mediated disorders. Via MiXCR, TCRdb re-called the 5' RACE reads, giving one row per CDR3 protein. The sample contains about 18,000 distinct CDR3 sequences, more than 3% of which appear only once. Sequenced: CD8+ T cells from blood. These receptors came from a woman aged 40 to 50 in good health. Both conserved end residues are part of each CDR3. Fields, in order: D gene, V gene, clone size, J gene, CDR3 length, CDR3 protein, CDR3 DNA. A D gene is named only where the DNA matches it firmly. Only part of the rows carry a size: once, few, many, or a class if the clone is expanded.

>TRBD2|TRBV11-2|many|TRBJ2-1|16
CASSLPGLAHYNEQFF
TGTGCCAGCAGCTTACCGGGACTAGCGCACTACAATGAGCAGTTCTTC
>TRBD1|TRBV20-1|many|TRBJ1-2|16
CSASAAVTGVAYGYTF
TGCAGTGCTAGCGCGGCGGTAACAGGGGTCGCCTATGGCTACACCTTC
>NA|TRBV28|NA|TRBJ2-7|15
CASSSPIDGRYEQYF
TGTGCCAGCAGTTCCCCTATTGACGGACGGTACGAGCAGTACTTC
>NA|TRBV28|many|TRBJ1-5|15
CASRDRSYSNQPQHF
TGTGCCAGCAGAGACAGGTCGTATAGCAATCAGCCCCAGCATTTT
>NA|TRBV2|many|TRBJ2-5|14
CASIPWGGGETQYF
TGTGCCAGCATCCCTTGGGGAGGCGGGGAGACCCAGTACTTC
>TRBD2|TRBV25-1|many|TRBJ2-5|15
CASSGNSGMEETQYF
TGTGCCAGCAGTGGTAATAGCGGGATGGAGGAGACCCAGTACTTC
>NA|TRBV5-5|many|TRBJ1-1|16
CASSLGVGRWTTEAFF
TGTGCCAGCAGCTTGGGAGTGGGCAGGTGGACCACTGAAGCTTTCTTT
>TRBD2|TRBV7-9|many|TRBJ2-1|17
CASSWGTSGRAYNEQFF
TGTGCCAGCAGCTGGGGGACTAGCGGGAGGGCCTACAATGAGCAGTTCTTC
>TRBD1|TRBV5-1|many|TRBJ1-1|13
CASKGARNTEAFF
TGCGCCAGCAAGGGGGCACGGAACACTGAAGCTTTCTTT
>NA|TRBV9|many|TRBJ2-3|18
CASSVSDYKTSSTDTQYF
TGTGCCAGCAGCGTATCCGACTATAAAACCTCTAGCACAGATACGCAGTATTTT
>NA|TRBV6-5|many|TRBJ2-1|17
CASSYSESGSSYNEQFF
TGTGCCAGCAGTTACTCGGAGAGCGGTAGCTCCTACAATGAGCAGTTCTTC
>NA|TRBV7-2|many|TRBJ2-2|14
CASSTRGPTGELFF
TGTGCCAGCAGCACCCGGGGTCCTACCGGGGAGCTGTTTTTT
>NA|TRBV6-5|many|TRBJ1-3|15
CASILGQGSGNTIYF
NA
>TRBD2|TRBV3-1|many|TRBJ2-1|15
CASSLTSGNSNEQFF
TGTGCCAGCAGCCTGACTAGCGGGAATTCTAATGAGCAGTTCTTC
>NA|TRBV15|many|TRBJ2-4|14
CATTMGAAKNIQYF
TGTGCCACCACGATGGGCGCAGCCAAAAACATTCAGTACTTC
>TRBD1|TRBV6-1|many|TRBJ1-2|17
CASSEVGTGTGLYGYTF
TGTGCCAGCAGTGAAGTGGGGACAGGGACCGGTTTATATGGCTACACCTTC
>NA|TRBV27|many|TRBJ2-7|17
CASSYSHREGSSYEQYF
TGTGCCAGCAGTTATAGTCACAGGGAAGGTAGCTCCTACGAGCAGTACTTC
>TRBD1|TRBV20-1|many|TRBJ2-1|16
CSTNTDPGTANNEQFF
TGCAGTACTAACACCGATCCCGGGACAGCCAACAATGAGCAGTTCTTC
>TRBD1|TRBV29-1|many|TRBJ1-1|13
CSAGQGKNTEAFF
TGCAGCGCTGGACAGGGGAAGAACACTGAAGCTTTCTTT
>NA|TRBV11-2|many|TRBJ2-7|17
CASSPPSLQSPSYEQYF
TGTGCCAGCAGCCCTCCTAGCCTCCAAAGCCCCTCCTACGAGCAGTACTTC
>TRBD2|TRBV27|many|TRBJ2-3|15
CASSPAVTSTDTQYF
TGTGCCAGCAGCCCTGCCGTGACTAGCACCGATACGCAGTATTTT
>TRBD2|TRBV3-1|many|TRBJ2-7|15
CASSQDRGLGYEQYF
TGTGCCAGCAGCCAAGATCGGGGACTAGGCTACGAGCAGTACTTC
>TRBD2|TRBV15|many|TRBJ2-2|15
CATRKREGHTGELFF
TGTGCCACCAGAAAGCGGGAGGGCCATACCGGGGAGCTGTTTTTT
>TRBD2|TRBV20-1|many|TRBJ2-5|14
CSARGRGLQETQYF
TGCAGTGCTAGGGGTCGGGGACTACAAGAGACCCAGTACTTC
>NA|TRBV4-3|few|TRBJ2-3|13
CASSGIITDTQYF
TGCGCCAGCAGCGGGATTATCACAGATACGCAGTATTTT
>NA|TRBV2|many|TRBJ2-5|14
CASADGTRQETQYF
TGTGCCAGCGCCGACGGGACTCGCCAAGAGACCCAGTACTTC
>TRBD2|TRBV30|many|TRBJ2-1|12
CAWDYSGGEQFF
TGTGCCTGGGACTATTCCGGGGGGGAGCAGTTCTTC
>NA|TRBV7-9|many|TRBJ2-7|15
CASDNQAGSSYEQYF
TGTGCCAGCGACAACCAGGCAGGGAGCTCCTACGAGCAGTACTTC
>NA|TRBV5-5|medium-sized|TRBJ2-7|15
CASSLVGDSYYEQYF
TGTGCCAGCAGCTTGGTCGGGGACTCGTACTACGAGCAGTACTTC
>NA|TRBV12-3/TRBV12-4|many|TRBJ2-2|12
CASSKGSGELFF
TGTGCCAGCAGTAAGGGTTCCGGGGAGCTGTTTTTT
>NA|TRBV4-3|many|TRBJ2-7|15
CASSQASTAPYEQYF
TGCGCCAGCAGCCAAGCCAGCACAGCCCCCTACGAGCAGTACTTC
>NA|TRBV5-1|many|TRBJ2-6|15
CASSLVQSGANVLTF
TGCGCCAGCAGCTTGGTGCAGTCTGGGGCCAACGTCCTGACTTTC
>NA|TRBV7-7|many|TRBJ1-6|17
CASASDVGQGYDSPLHF
TGTGCTAGCGCCTCGGACGTAGGCCAGGGGTATGATTCACCCCTCCACTTT
>TRBD2|TRBV25-1|many|TRBJ2-3|16
CASSGPPSGGTDTQYF
TGTGCCAGCAGTGGTCCCCCTAGCGGAGGCACAGATACGCAGTATTTT
>NA|TRBV28|many|TRBJ1-1|12
CASSPLFTEAFF
TGTGCCAGCAGTCCCTTGTTCACTGAAGCTTTCTTT
>TRBD2|TRBV28|many|TRBJ2-3|17
CASSLGTSGSSTDTQYF
TGTGCCAGCAGTCTCGGGACTAGCGGGTCCAGCACAGATACGCAGTATTTT
>TRBD2|TRBV27|many|TRBJ2-1|16
CASSTPLAGGPGEQFF
TGTGCCAGCAGTACTCCCTTGGCGGGAGGGCCAGGTGAGCAGTTCTTC
>NA|TRBV10-3|many|TRBJ1-6|14
CAISDGPRNSPLHF
TGTGCCATCAGTGACGGACCAAGGAATTCACCCCTCCACTTT
>NA|TRBV15|many|TRBJ2-1|15
CATSRDQGRRDEQFF
TGTGCCACCAGCAGAGATCAGGGCCGAAGGGATGAGCAGTTCTTC
>TRBD2|TRBV9|many|TRBJ2-1|15
CASSVGLAGINEQFF
TGTGCCAGCAGCGTCGGACTAGCGGGGATAAATGAGCAGTTCTTC